This is a list of T cell receptor beta chains from one sample in a study of blood T cell repertoires in COVID-19. The data were produced by immunoSEQ multiplex PCR, yet TCRdb's version contains in-frame clones alone and is incomplete. The sample has 200,000 or so clones, around 84% seen once. The sequenced sample was PBMCs or T cells enriched from blood (not recorded which). These receptors were taken from a woman between 40 and 55 years old with acute COVID-19. Each CDR3 is given with its conserved first and last residue. The order of the fields is clone size, V gene, D gene, J gene, CDR3 DNA, CDR3 protein. The D gene is left open where the match is weak. Only some rows state a clone size, as once, few, many or a class for expanded clones.

clone size: once; V gene: TRBV6-5; D gene: TRBD2; J gene: TRBJ2-7; CDR3 DNA: TGTGCCAGCTCTAACGGGGGGGGCTCCTACGAGCAGTACTTC; CDR3 protein: CASSNGGGSYEQYF
clone size: NA; V gene: TRBV25-1; D gene: NA; J gene: TRBJ1-6; CDR3 DNA: TGTGCCAGCAGTCAGACAGGCTTTAATTCACCCCTCCACTTT; CDR3 protein: CASSQTGFNSPLHF
clone size: NA; V gene: TRBV29-1; D gene: NA; J gene: TRBJ2-7; CDR3 DNA: TGCAGCACACTAATCACGGGGAGTTCATACGAGCAGTACTTC; CDR3 protein: CSTLITGSSYEQYF
clone size: once; V gene: TRBV9; D gene: TRBD1; J gene: TRBJ2-3; CDR3 DNA: TGTGCCAGCAGGGCCGTGGGGACAGGGACAGATACGCAGTATTTT; CDR3 protein: CASRAVGTGTDTQYF
clone size: NA; V gene: TRBV5-4; D gene: TRBD1; J gene: TRBJ2-5; CDR3 DNA: TGTGCCAGCAGCTTGGCGTCACAGGGGGGCGAGACCCAGTACTTC; CDR3 protein: CASSLASQGGETQYF
clone size: NA; V gene: TRBV7-2; D gene: NA; J gene: TRBJ2-5; CDR3 DNA: TGTGCCAGCAGCTTACGTAGCAGGGAAGAGACCCAGTACTTC; CDR3 protein: CASSLRSREETQYF
clone size: NA; V gene: TRBV18; D gene: TRBD1; J gene: TRBJ2-7; CDR3 DNA: TGTGCCAGCTCATCGACCCCCTTAGACAGGGTCTACGAGCAGTACTTC; CDR3 protein: CASSSTPLDRVYEQYF
clone size: once; V gene: TRBV15; D gene: TRBD2; J gene: TRBJ2-1; CDR3 DNA: TGTGCCACCAGCAGAGATTCGGGTGGTCGGCTAGCGGCCTCGGGGAATGAGCAGTTCTTC; CDR3 protein: CATSRDSGGRLAASGNEQFF
clone size: NA; V gene: TRBV7-2; D gene: TRBD2; J gene: TRBJ2-1; CDR3 DNA: TGTGCCATCCAGGGGCTAGCGGGAGGGGAGCAGTTCTTC; CDR3 protein: CAIQGLAGGEQFF
clone size: NA; V gene: TRBV19; D gene: TRBD1; J gene: TRBJ1-1; CDR3 DNA: TGTGCCAGTAGTGCCGGACAGGGGACTGAAGCTTTCTTT; CDR3 protein: CASSAGQGTEAFF
clone size: NA; V gene: TRBV14; D gene: NA; J gene: TRBJ1-6; CDR3 DNA: TGTGCCAGCAGCCAAGATCGGGGTTATAATTCACCCCTCCACTTT; CDR3 protein: CASSQDRGYNSPLHF
clone size: NA; V gene: TRBV28; D gene: TRBD1; J gene: TRBJ1-1; CDR3 DNA: TGTGCCAGCAGTCCTGACAGGGTTGTGTATTATAACACTGAAGCTTTCTTT; CDR3 protein: CASSPDRVVYYNTEAFF
clone size: NA; V gene: TRBV2; D gene: NA; J gene: TRBJ1-5; CDR3 DNA: TGTGCCAGCAGACAGGGTGCCAATCAGCCCCAGCATTTT; CDR3 protein: CASRQGANQPQHF
clone size: NA; V gene: TRBV15; D gene: NA; J gene: TRBJ2-3; CDR3 DNA: TGTGCCACCAGCAGAGGACGGGACTTTCCAGATACGCAGTATTTT; CDR3 protein: CATSRGRDFPDTQYF
clone size: NA; V gene: TRBV2; D gene: NA; J gene: TRBJ2-1; CDR3 DNA: TGTGCCAGCAGTATTGGGCAGTTCGGCTACAATGAGCAGTTCTTC; CDR3 protein: CASSIGQFGYNEQFF
clone size: NA; V gene: TRBV12-3/TRBV12-4; D gene: NA; J gene: TRBJ2-1; CDR3 DNA: TGTGCCAGCAGTTTACGTCCCAGCAATGAGCAGTTCTTC; CDR3 protein: CASSLRPSNEQFF
clone size: NA; V gene: TRBV24-1; D gene: NA; J gene: TRBJ2-7; CDR3 DNA: TGTGCCACCAGTGATTTGGAAAGCCGGTCGGGGCAGTACTTC; CDR3 protein: CATSDLESRSGQYF
clone size: NA; V gene: TRBV15; D gene: NA; J gene: TRBJ1-2; CDR3 DNA: TGTGCCACCAGCAGAGGCGGAGGGGCTGGATATGGCTACACCTTC; CDR3 protein: CATSRGGGAGYGYTF
clone size: once; V gene: TRBV28; D gene: NA; J gene: TRBJ1-1; CDR3 DNA: TGTGCCAGCAGCACCACTCACACTGAAGCTTTCTTT; CDR3 protein: CASSTTHTEAFF
clone size: NA; V gene: TRBV19; D gene: TRBD1; J gene: TRBJ1-1; CDR3 DNA: TGTGCCAGTAGTATCTCCAGGGGGCGGTTAACGGGTAGTGCACCGACCACTGAAGCTTTCTTT; CDR3 protein: CASSISRGRLTGSAPTTEAFF
clone size: NA; V gene: TRBV21-1; D gene: NA; J gene: TRBJ2-7; CDR3 DNA: TGTGCCAGCAGCTGCGTGGGGACTGCCTCCTACGAGCAGTACTTC; CDR3 protein: CASSCVGTASYEQYF
clone size: NA; V gene: TRBV20-1; D gene: TRBD2; J gene: TRBJ2-1; CDR3 DNA: TGCAGTGCTAGTGGTAGCGGGGTCTACAATGAGCAGTTCTTC; CDR3 protein: CSASGSGVYNEQFF
clone size: NA; V gene: TRBV4-2; D gene: TRBD2; J gene: TRBJ2-1; CDR3 DNA: TGTGCCAGCAGCTCCGCCGGGACTAATGACAATGAGCAGTTCTTC; CDR3 protein: CASSSAGTNDNEQFF
clone size: NA; V gene: TRBV6-2/TRBV6-3; D gene: TRBD1; J gene: TRBJ1-1; CDR3 DNA: TGTGCCAGCAGTTACCCAATCGGGTGGGGGACAGGGAGAACTGAAGCTTTCTTT; CDR3 protein: CASSYPIGWGTGRTEAFF
clone size: NA; V gene: TRBV6-2/TRBV6-3; D gene: NA; J gene: TRBJ2-5; CDR3 DNA: TGTGCCAGCAGTTATTACAGCCAAGAGACCCAGTACTTC; CDR3 protein: CASSYYSQETQYF
clone size: NA; V gene: TRBV5-1; D gene: NA; J gene: TRBJ1-1; CDR3 DNA: TGCGCCAGCAGCTGGACAGAGGTGAACACTGAAGCTTTCTTT; CDR3 protein: CASSWTEVNTEAFF
clone size: NA; V gene: TRBV3-1/TRBV3-2; D gene: TRBD1; J gene: TRBJ1-6; CDR3 DNA: TGTGCCAGCAGCCACGTGGACAGGGTTAGTTCACCCCTCCACTTT; CDR3 protein: CASSHVDRVSSPLHF
clone size: few; V gene: TRBV28; D gene: NA; J gene: TRBJ1-5; CDR3 DNA: TGTGCCAGCAGTTTATCAGGGAACAATCAGCCCCAGCATTTT; CDR3 protein: CASSLSGNNQPQHF
clone size: NA; V gene: TRBV7-2; D gene: NA; J gene: TRBJ1-2; CDR3 DNA: TGTGCCAGCAGCCAAGGCGGTGTCACCAACTATGGCTACACCTTC; CDR3 protein: CASSQGGVTNYGYTF
clone size: NA; V gene: TRBV5-5; D gene: TRBD1; J gene: TRBJ1-2; CDR3 DNA: TGTGCCAGCAGCTTGGACGTCACCAGGGGGCGCCGGGGTAGTGGCTACACCTTC; CDR3 protein: CASSLDVTRGRRGSGYTF
clone size: few; V gene: TRBV7-3; D gene: NA; J gene: TRBJ1-2; CDR3 DNA: TGTGCCAGCAGCTTAGATCGGGGTATCGGCTACACCTTC; CDR3 protein: CASSLDRGIGYTF
clone size: few; V gene: TRBV29-1; D gene: NA; J gene: TRBJ2-1; CDR3 DNA: TGCAGCGTTGGGCGGGACGTTTACAATGAGCAGTTCTTC; CDR3 protein: CSVGRDVYNEQFF
clone size: NA; V gene: TRBV12-3/TRBV12-4; D gene: NA; J gene: TRBJ1-6; CDR3 DNA: TGTGCCAGCAGTTGGTCCCGGAATTCACCCCTCCACTTT; CDR3 protein: CASSWSRNSPLHF
clone size: NA; V gene: TRBV29-1; D gene: TRBD2; J gene: TRBJ2-7; CDR3 DNA: TGCAGCTTCGCCACCGGGACTAGCCGCGGCGAGCAGTACTTC; CDR3 protein: CSFATGTSRGEQYF